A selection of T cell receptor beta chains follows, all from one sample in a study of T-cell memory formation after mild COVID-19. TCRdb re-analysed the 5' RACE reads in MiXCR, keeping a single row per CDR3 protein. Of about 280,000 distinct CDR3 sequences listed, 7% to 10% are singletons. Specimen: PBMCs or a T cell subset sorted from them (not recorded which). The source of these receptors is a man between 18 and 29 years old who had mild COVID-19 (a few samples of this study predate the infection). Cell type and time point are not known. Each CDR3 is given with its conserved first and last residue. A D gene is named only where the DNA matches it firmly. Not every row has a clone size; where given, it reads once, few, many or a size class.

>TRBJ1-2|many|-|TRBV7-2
CASSFTVNPDSYGYTF
TGTGCCAGCAGCTTTACCGTTAACCCAGATTCATATGGCTACACCTTC
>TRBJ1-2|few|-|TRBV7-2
CASSLSVWGVRGNYGYTF
TGTGCCAGCAGCTTGAGTGTTTGGGGTGTGCGAGGGAACTATGGCTACACCTTC
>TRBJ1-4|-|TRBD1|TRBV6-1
CASSRRGQGSKLFF
TGTGCCAGCAGCCGAAGAGGACAGGGATCTAAACTGTTTTTT
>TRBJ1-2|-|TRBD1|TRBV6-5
CASFRDRGYGYTF
TGTGCCAGTTTCCGGGACAGGGGCTATGGCTACACCTTC
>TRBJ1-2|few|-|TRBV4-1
CASSQDSRDNYGYTF
TGCGCCAGCAGCCAAGATTCGAGGGATAACTATGGCTACACCTTC
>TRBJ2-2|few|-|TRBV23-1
CASTHGDGLWCAGELFF
TGCGCCAGCACCCATGGGGACGGTTTATGGTGTGCCGGGGAGCTGTTTTTT
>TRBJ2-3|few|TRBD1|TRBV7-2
CASSYTPGQGTDTQYF
TGTGCCAGCAGTTATACTCCGGGACAGGGGACAGATACGCAGTATTTT
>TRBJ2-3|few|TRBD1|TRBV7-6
CASSPWDRGSDTQYF
TGTGCCAGCAGCCCCTGGGACAGGGGATCGGATACGCAGTATTTT
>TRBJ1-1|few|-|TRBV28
CASSGLRAEAFF
TGTGCCAGCAGTGGCCTTAGAGCTGAAGCTTTCTTT
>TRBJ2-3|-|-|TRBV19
CASQYGESTDTQYF
TGTGCCAGCCAGTATGGGGAAAGCACAGATACGCAGTATTTT
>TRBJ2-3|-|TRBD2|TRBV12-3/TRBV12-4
CASSSSYLSGGSTDTQYF
TGTGCCAGCAGTTCCTCCTACTTAAGCGGGGGTAGCACAGATACGCAGTATTTT
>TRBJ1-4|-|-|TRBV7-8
CASSPNRGPATNEKLFF
TGTGCCAGCAGCCCCAATAGGGGACCCGCAACTAATGAAAAACTGTTTTTT
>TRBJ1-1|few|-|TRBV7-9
CASGDTLNTEAFF
TGTGCCAGCGGAGACACCCTGAACACTGAAGCTTTCTTT
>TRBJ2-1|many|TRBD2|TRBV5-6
CASSLTSGSNEQFF
TGTGCCAGCAGCCTGACTAGCGGGAGCAATGAGCAGTTCTTC
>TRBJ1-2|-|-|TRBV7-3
CASSPNRDGAGYTF
TGTGCCAGCAGCCCTAACCGGGACGGGGCTGGCTACACCTTC
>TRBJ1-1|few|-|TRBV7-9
CASSLEGSGESEAFF
TGTGCCAGCAGCTTAGAGGGTTCAGGGGAGTCTGAAGCTTTCTTT
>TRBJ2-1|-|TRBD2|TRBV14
CASSQEYLRGGTYNEQFF
TGTGCCAGCAGCCAAGAGTATTTGCGGGGGGGAACCTACAATGAGCAGTTCTTC
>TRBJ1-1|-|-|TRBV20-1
CSARSPGRTRPEAFF
TGCAGTGCTAGGTCCCCAGGACGGACGAGGCCTGAAGCTTTCTTT
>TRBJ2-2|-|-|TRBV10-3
CAISESIGKTGELFF
TGTGCCATCAGTGAGTCGATCGGGAAAACCGGGGAGCTGTTTTTT
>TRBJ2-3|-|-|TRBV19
CASAQGPSTDTQYF
TGTGCCAGTGCCCAAGGGCCTAGCACAGATACGCAGTATTTT
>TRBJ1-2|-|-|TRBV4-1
CASSQVMGTEEYYGYTF
TGCGCCAGCAGCCAAGTTATGGGGACTGAAGAGTACTATGGCTACACCTTC
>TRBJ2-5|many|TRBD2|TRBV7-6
CASRLAGEVETQYF
TGTGCCAGCAGGCTAGCGGGGGAGGTGGAGACCCAGTACTTC
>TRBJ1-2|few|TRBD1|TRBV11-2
CASSAPGQGYGYTF
TGTGCCAGCAGCGCACCGGGACAGGGGTATGGCTACACCTTC
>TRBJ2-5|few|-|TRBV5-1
CASSLWDLQETQYF
TGCGCCAGCAGCTTGTGGGACCTCCAAGAGACCCAGTACTTC
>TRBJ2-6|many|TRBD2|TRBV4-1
CASSQREVTGANVLTF
TGCGCCAGCAGCCAACGGGAGGTAACTGGGGCCAACGTCCTGACTTTC
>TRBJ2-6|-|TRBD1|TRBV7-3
CASSSGTGPFSGANVLTF
TGTGCCAGCAGCTCAGGGACAGGGCCCTTCTCTGGGGCCAACGTCCTGACTTTC
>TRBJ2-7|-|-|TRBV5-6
CASSLRHWTSSYEQYF
TGTGCCAGCAGCTTACGACATTGGACCTCGTCCTACGAGCAGTACTTC
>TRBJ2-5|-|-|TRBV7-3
CASSLKTGGQETQYF
TGTGCCAGCAGCTTAAAAACAGGAGGACAAGAGACCCAGTACTTC
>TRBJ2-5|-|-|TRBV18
CASSPGYQETRYF
TGTGCCAGCTCGCCGGGGTACCAAGAGACCCGGTACTTC
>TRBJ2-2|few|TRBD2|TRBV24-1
CATSGLAGANTNTGELFF
TGTGCCACCAGTGGACTAGCGGGGGCCAACACGAACACCGGGGAGCTGTTTTTT
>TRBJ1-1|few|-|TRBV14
CASSQDVRASGAFF
TGTGCCAGCAGCCAAGATGTCAGGGCGAGTGGAGCTTTCTTT
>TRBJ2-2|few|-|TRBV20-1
CSARGGGNTGELFF
TGCAGTGCTAGAGGAGGGGGAAACACCGGGGAGCTGTTTTTT
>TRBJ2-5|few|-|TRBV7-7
CASSLAPGHGRAQYF
TGTGCTAGCAGCTTGGCTCCGGGACACGGCCGGGCCCAGTACTTC
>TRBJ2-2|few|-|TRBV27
CASSRVTGELFF
TGTGCCAGCAGCAGGGTAACCGGGGAGCTGTTTTTT
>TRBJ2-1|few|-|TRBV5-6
CASSRDRKKYNEQFF
TGTGCCAGCAGCAGAGACAGGAAGAAGTACAATGAGCAGTTCTTC
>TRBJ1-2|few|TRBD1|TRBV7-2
CASSLFGTGYGYTF
TGTGCCAGCAGCTTATTTGGGACAGGGTATGGCTACACCTTC
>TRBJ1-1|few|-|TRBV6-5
CASSSSSNTEAFF
TGTGCCAGCAGTTCCTCGAGTAACACTGAAGCTTTCTTT
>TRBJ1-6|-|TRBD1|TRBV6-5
CASSDRVDSPLHF
TGTGCCAGCTCCGACAGGGTTGATTCACCCCTCCACTTT
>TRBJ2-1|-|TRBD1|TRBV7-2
CASSHRDRGPYFF
TGTGCCAGCAGCCATCGGGACAGGGGGCCCTATTTCTTC
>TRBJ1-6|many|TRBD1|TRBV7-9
CASSLSPGGSPLHF
TGTGCCAGCAGCTTATCCCCAGGGGGTTCACCCCTCCACTTT
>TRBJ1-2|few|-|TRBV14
CASSQRGAHGYTF
TGTGCCAGCAGTCAGCGGGGGGCGCATGGCTACACCTTC
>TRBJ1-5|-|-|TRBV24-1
CATSDNAGYQPQHF
TGTGCCACCAGTGACAACGCAGGGTATCAGCCCCAGCATTTT
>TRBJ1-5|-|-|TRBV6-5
CASRSGSNQPQHF
TGTGCCAGCAGGTCAGGGAGCAATCAGCCCCAGCATTTT
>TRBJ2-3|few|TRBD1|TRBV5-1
CASSARQGESDTQYF
TGCGCCAGCAGCGCCCGACAGGGGGAATCAGATACGCAGTATTTT
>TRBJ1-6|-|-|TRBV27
CASSLLRPGTSDSPLHF
TGTGCCAGCAGTTTATTACGACCCGGGACCTCGGATTCACCCCTCCACTTT
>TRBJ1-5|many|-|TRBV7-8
CASRRTGTDSNQPQHF
TGTGCCAGCAGACGAACCGGGACGGATAGCAATCAGCCCCAGCATTTT
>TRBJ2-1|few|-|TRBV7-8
CASSPAEATYNEQFF
TGTGCCAGCAGCCCCGCAGAAGCCACCTACAATGAGCAGTTCTTC
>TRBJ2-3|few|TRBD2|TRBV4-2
CASSQVSAGGVTDTQYF
TGTGCCAGCAGCCAAGTATCTGCGGGGGGAGTCACAGATACGCAGTATTTT
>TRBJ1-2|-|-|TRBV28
CASSLLNYGYTF
TGTGCCAGCAGTCTGCTTAACTATGGCTACACCTTC
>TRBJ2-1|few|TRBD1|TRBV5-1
CASSSDRASSYNEQFF
TGCGCCAGCAGCTCAGACAGGGCCAGCTCCTACAATGAGCAGTTCTTC
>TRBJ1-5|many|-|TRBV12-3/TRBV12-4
CASSFGGNSPQHF
TGTGCCAGCAGTTTTGGAGGTAACAGCCCCCAGCATTTT
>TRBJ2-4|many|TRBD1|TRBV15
CATSSNRGRLNIQYF
TGTGCCACCAGCAGTAACAGGGGGCGCCTAAACATTCAGTACTTC
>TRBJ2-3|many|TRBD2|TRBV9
CASSVQGAGGPEDTQYF
TGTGCCAGCAGCGTTCAGGGAGCGGGGGGGCCGGAAGATACGCAGTATTTT
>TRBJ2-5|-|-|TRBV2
CASSERAKETQYF
TGTGCCAGCAGTGAACGGGCAAAAGAGACCCAGTACTTC
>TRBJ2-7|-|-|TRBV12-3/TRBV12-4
CASSLAAETYEQYF
TGTGCCAGCAGTCTCGCGGCGGAGACCTACGAGCAGTACTTC
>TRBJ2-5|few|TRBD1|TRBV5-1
CASSLSDRGWQETQYF
TGCGCCAGCAGCTTGTCCGACAGGGGATGGCAAGAGACCCAGTACTTC
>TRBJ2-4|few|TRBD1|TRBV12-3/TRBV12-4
CASSWGTGGLLNIQYF
TGTGCCAGCAGTTGGGGGACAGGGGGGTTACTAAACATTCAGTACTTC